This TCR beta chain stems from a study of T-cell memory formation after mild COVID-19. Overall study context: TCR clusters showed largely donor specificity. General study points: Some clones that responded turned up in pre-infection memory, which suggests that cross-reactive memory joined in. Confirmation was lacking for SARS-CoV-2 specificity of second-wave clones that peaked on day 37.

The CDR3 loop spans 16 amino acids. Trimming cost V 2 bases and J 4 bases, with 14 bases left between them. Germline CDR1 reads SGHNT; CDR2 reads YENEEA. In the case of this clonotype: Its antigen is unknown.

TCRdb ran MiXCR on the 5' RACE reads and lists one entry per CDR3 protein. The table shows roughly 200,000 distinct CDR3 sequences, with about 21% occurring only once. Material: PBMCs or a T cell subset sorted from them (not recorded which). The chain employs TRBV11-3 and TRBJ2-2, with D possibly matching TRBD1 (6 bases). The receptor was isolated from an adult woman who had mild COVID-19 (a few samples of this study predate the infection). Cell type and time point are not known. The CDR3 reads CASSLLAAGATGELFF. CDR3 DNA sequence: TGTGCCAGCAGCTTATTGGCCGCAGGGGCCACCGGGGAGCTGTTTTTT.